This TCR beta chain was sequenced during a study of radiotherapy plus CTLA-4 blockade in lung cancer. Study as a whole: Patients showed objective responses in about 20% of cases, and disease control was achieved by about 30%.

Findings and caveats of the study: Researchers report tumor-derived TCR clones expanding in blood after radiotherapy plus ipilimumab. Reports identified early blood T cell clone dynamics, with interferon-beta, as the best response predictor.

Assay used: immunoSEQ multiplex PCR; TCRdb lists only in-frame clones, some missing. Among 15,000 to 20,000 clones listed, 86% were seen once. Of note for this clone: Its antigen is as yet unknown.

CDR1 is SEHNR and CDR2 is FQNEAQ in the germline V gene (reference sequence). Germline trimming cut 5 bases from V and 4 bases from J; bases unmatched to any gene: 23. This CDR3 has 19 residues. The sequenced sample was peripheral blood, obtained from a patient treated with radiotherapy plus ipilimumab. The rearrangement uses TRBV7-9 and TRBJ2-7; 7 bases line up with TRBD1. The receptor comes from a human donor with non-small cell lung cancer whose response to radiotherapy plus ipilimumab could not be evaluated. CDR3 protein: CASSRGQTPGRNRAYEQYF. The CDR3 nucleotides read TGTGCCAGCAGCCGGGGACAGACCCCGGGACGCAACCGGGCTTACGAGCAGTACTTC.